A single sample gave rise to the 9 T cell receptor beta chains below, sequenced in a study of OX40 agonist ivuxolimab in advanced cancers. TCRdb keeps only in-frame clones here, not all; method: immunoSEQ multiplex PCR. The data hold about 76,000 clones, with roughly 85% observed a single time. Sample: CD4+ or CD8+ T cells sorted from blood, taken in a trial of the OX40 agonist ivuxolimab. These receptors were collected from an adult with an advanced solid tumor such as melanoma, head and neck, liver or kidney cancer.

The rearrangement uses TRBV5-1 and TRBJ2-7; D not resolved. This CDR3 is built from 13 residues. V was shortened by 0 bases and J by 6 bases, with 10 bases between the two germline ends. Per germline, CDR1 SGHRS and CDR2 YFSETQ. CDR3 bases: TGCGCCAGCAGCTTGGGGGCCGGGCCCGAGCAGTACTTC. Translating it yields CASSLGAGPEQYF.

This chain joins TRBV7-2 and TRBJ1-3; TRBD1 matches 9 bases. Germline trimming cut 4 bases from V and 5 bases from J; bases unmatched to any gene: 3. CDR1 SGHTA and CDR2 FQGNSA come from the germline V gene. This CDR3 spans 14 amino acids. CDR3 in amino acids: CASSSGTGRNTIYF. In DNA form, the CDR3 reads TGTGCCAGCAGCTCCGGGACAGGGCGAAACACCATATATTTT.

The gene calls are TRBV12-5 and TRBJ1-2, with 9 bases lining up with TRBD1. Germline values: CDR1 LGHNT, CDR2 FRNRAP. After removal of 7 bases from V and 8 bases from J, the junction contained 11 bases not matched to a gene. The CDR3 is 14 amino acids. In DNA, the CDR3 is TGTGCTAGTGTCCTCAATACCGGGACAGGGGGCTACACCTTC. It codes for CASVLNTGTGGYTF.

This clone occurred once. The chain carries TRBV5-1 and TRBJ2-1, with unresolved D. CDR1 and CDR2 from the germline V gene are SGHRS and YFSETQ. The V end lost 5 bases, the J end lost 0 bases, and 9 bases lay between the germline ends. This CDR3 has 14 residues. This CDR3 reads CASSKESSYNEQFF. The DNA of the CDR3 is TGCGCCAGCAGTAAGGAGAGCTCCTACAATGAGCAGTTCTTC.

CDR3 sequence reads: CASSLRGTGQETQYF. The CDR3 bases are TGTGCCAGCAGCTTAAGGGGGACAGGGCAAGAGACCCAGTACTTC. The chain has TRBV7-9 and TRBJ2-5, with TRBD1 matching 9 bases. The CDR3 runs to 15 residues. The J segment lost 2 bases and the V segment lost 2 bases, leaving 3 bases of the junction unmatched. The germline V gene encodes CDR1 SEHNR and CDR2 FQNEAQ (reference sequence).

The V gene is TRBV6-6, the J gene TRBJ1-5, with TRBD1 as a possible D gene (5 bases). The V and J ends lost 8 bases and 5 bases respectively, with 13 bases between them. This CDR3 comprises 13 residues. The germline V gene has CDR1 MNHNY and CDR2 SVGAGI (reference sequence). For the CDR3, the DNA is TGTGCCAGCCGGGGACTTGCAGATCAGCCCCAGCATTTT. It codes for CASRGLADQPQHF.

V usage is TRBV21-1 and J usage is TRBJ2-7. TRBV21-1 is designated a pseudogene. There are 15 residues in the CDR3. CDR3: CASSKRRQRAYEQYF. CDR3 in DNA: TGTGCCAGCAGCAAGAGACGGCAGAGAGCCTACGAGCAGTACTTC.

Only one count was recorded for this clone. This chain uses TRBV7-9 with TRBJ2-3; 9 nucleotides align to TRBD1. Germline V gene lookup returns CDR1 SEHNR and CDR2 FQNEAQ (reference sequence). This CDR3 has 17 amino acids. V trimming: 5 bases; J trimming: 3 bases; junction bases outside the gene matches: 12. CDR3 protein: CASSLGLTGTGTDTQYF. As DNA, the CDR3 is TGTGCCAGCAGCCTCGGGCTTACGGGGACAGGGACAGATACGCAGTATTTT.

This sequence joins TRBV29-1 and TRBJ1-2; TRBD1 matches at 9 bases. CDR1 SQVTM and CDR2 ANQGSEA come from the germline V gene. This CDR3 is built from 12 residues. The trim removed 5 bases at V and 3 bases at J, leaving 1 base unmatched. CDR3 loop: CSVRTGDYGYTF. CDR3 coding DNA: TGCAGCGTTAGGACAGGGGACTATGGCTACACCTTC.